This TCR beta chain was recorded in a study of identical twins. Study-wide results and limits: Carriage of fewer insertions was seen in abundant cord blood beta clonotypes, whereas memory repertoires showed none. Conclusions were based on cross-sectional statistical analysis, without following the same donors. For zero-insertion analyses, partial confounding could come from invariant MAIT and iNKT cells.

This clonotype appeared a few times. Its antigen is unknown. TCRdb re-called the 5' RACE reads through MiXCR, storing one row per CDR3 protein. The sample contains 450,000 to 650,000 distinct CDR3 sequences, 9.6% of which appear only once. The data also belong to a second study, concerning yellow fever vaccine responses in identical twins. In that study: The T cell response to vaccination in identical twins was reportedly partly convergent and partly personalized.

Input material: PBMCs. This receptor was obtained from a woman aged 18-29 years in good health.

The CDR3, as DNA: TGTGCCAGCAGCGTGGGACAGCCCTACGAGCAGTACTTC. It translates to CASSVGQPYEQYF. V and J are TRBV7-8 and TRBJ2-7; 7 positions match TRBD1. CDR1 is SGHVS, CDR2 FQNEAQ, per germline. The CDR3 has 13 residues. J lost 2 bases, V lost 5 bases, and 3 bases had no gene match.